The present entry profiles one T cell receptor beta chain with its context. Between the trimmed V and J ends, which lost 5 bases and 6 bases, there was a span of 11 bases. The CDR3 contains 13 residues. Germline V CDR1 and CDR2: MNHEY, SVGAGI. The data belong to a study of PD-L1 blockade in urothelial cancer. The data were produced by immunoSEQ multiplex PCR, yet TCRdb's version contains in-frame clones alone and is incomplete. Of about 51,000 clones listed, 70% to 90% were seen once; the top ten hold 2.4%. Indicated time point: peripheral blood 6 weeks after treatment start. This receptor was taken from a man between 60 and 75 years old with urothelial cancer. The rearrangement uses TRBV6-5 and TRBJ2-1; D is ambiguous. This specimen was PBMCs, taken around atezolizumab (anti-PD-L1) treatment. In DNA, the CDR3 is TGTGCCAGCAGTGCCAGACATTCCAATGAGCAGTTCTTC. It codes for CASSARHSNEQFF.